One sample yielded the 20 T cell receptor beta chains listed below, sequenced in a study of T cell changes during pregnancy in multiple sclerosis. Assay used: immunoSEQ multiplex PCR; TCRdb lists only in-frame clones, some missing. The data hold about 59,000 clones, with roughly 90% observed a single time. The sequenced sample was peripheral blood, obtained in the second trimester of pregnancy. The source of these receptors is a female donor in good health, enrolled as a control in a pregnancy study.

This chain links TRBV5-4 with TRBJ2-5; 8 bases align to TRBD1. Germline CDR1 SGHNT, CDR2 YYREEE (reference sequence). V lost 4 bases, J lost 5 bases, and 4 bases stayed unmatched. CDR3 size: 13 residues. The CDR3 spells CASSPDRVETQYF. The CDR3 bases are TGTGCCAGCAGCCCGGACAGGGTGGAGACCCAGTACTTC.

The table lists this clone with a count of one. The rearrangement uses TRBV11-2 and TRBJ1-1; tentative D call: TRBD1 (6 bases). Germline loops: CDR1 SGHAT, CDR2 FQNNGV. The CDR3 is made up of 15 amino acids. V shed 4 bases and J shed 0 bases, with 12 bases lying between them. The CDR3 loop is CASSSLDRMNTEAFF. CDR3 bases: TGTGCCAGCAGCTCACTAGACAGGATGAACACTGAAGCTTTCTTT.

The genes are TRBV4-1 and TRBJ2-1, with D maybe TRBD2 (5 bases). Trimming cost V 0 bases and J 4 bases, with 16 bases left between them. This CDR3 is built from 17 residues. Looked up from germline, CDR1 is MGHRA and CDR2 is YSYEKL. CDR3: CASSQDLMSGNYNEQFF. In DNA, the CDR3 is TGCGCCAGCAGCCAAGATTTAATGAGCGGTAATTACAATGAGCAGTTCTTC.

The genes are TRBV7-9 and TRBJ2-3; 9 bases are a match to TRBD1. This CDR3 has 14 residues. Germline assignment: CDR1 SEHNR and CDR2 FQNEAQ (reference sequence). The junction had 2 bases not matched to a gene; V was cut back by 3 bases and J by 4 bases. CDR3 protein: CASSFGQGSDTQYF. The CDR3 coding sequence is TGTGCCAGCAGCTTCGGACAGGGGTCAGATACGCAGTATTTT.

The V call is TRBV7-9, the J call TRBJ1-2; 11 bases align to TRBD1. The CDR3 loop spans 17 amino acids. V lost 6 bases, J lost 0 bases, and 9 bases stayed unmatched. Germline CDR1 SEHNR, CDR2 FQNEAQ (reference sequence). CDR3 bases: TGTGCCAGCAGTTCACCGGGACAGGGGGTATCTAACTATGGCTACACCTTC. It specifies CASSSPGQGVSNYGYTF.

The CDR3 spells CASSATGGAGEQYF. For the CDR3, the DNA is TGTGCCAGCAGCGCCACAGGGGGCGCGGGGGAGCAGTACTTC. V usage is TRBV6-4 and J usage is TRBJ2-7; the match to TRBD1 covers 9 bases. Germline assignment: CDR1 MRHNA and CDR2 SNTAGT. V lost 6 bases, J lost 7 bases, and 10 bases stayed unmatched. There are 14 residues in the CDR3.

CDR3 sequence reads: CASRPGTGGSGANVLTF. The DNA of the CDR3 is TGTGCCAGCAGGCCCGGGACAGGGGGCTCTGGGGCCAACGTCCTGACTTTC. The J gene is TRBJ2-6, the V gene TRBV2; 11 bases are a match to TRBD1. This CDR3 is 17 amino acids long. With V trimmed by 6 bases and J by 0 bases, 4 bases remained unmatched. The germline V gene has CDR1 SNHLY and CDR2 FYNNEI.

The chain carries TRBV6-1 and TRBJ2-6; 11 bases line up with TRBD2. Germline CDR1 MNHNS, CDR2 SASEGT. The CDR3 has 15 residues. V lost 4 bases to trimming and J lost 10 bases; unmatched junction nucleotides: 6. The CDR3 coding sequence is TGTGCCAGCAGTGTCCCTAGCGGGAGGAAGAACGTCCTGACTTTC. Translated, it gives CASSVPSGRKNVLTF.

The chain combines TRBV9 with TRBJ2-3, with D possibly being TRBD2 (5 bases). Trimming pared 6 bases from V and 0 bases from J, leaving 14 bases between. Germline lookup yields CDR1 SGDLS and CDR2 YYNGEE. CDR3 length: 15 amino acids. The CDR3 loop reads CASTLTDFSTDTQYF. CDR3 nucleotides: TGTGCCAGCACCCTGACGGACTTTAGCACAGATACGCAGTATTTT.

The rearrangement links TRBV2 to TRBJ2-6, with 7 bases identical to TRBD1. The CDR3 sequence is 15 residues long. V lost 9 bases and J lost 4; bases outside the gene matches: 9. Per the germline V gene, CDR1 is SNHLY and CDR2 is FYNNEI. In nucleotides, the CDR3 is TGTGCCAGAACCACGACAGGGACCGGGGCCAACGTCCTGACTTTC. It encodes CARTTTGTGANVLTF.

The chain uses TRBV4-2 and TRBJ2-7; 9 bases agree with TRBD2. CDR1 and CDR2 (germline): LGHNA, YNFKEQ. The CDR3 extends over 15 amino acids. J gave up 2 bases and V 1 base, and 3 bases lay outside the gene matches. The CDR3 nucleotides are TGTGCCAGCAGCCAAGGACTAGCGGATACCTACGAGCAGTACTTC. This gives the protein CASSQGLADTYEQYF.

This clone was observed once. The chain is built from TRBV18 and TRBJ2-7; no firm D call. Germline-derived CDR1 and CDR2 are KGHSH and LQKENI. CDR3 length equals 13 residues. V lost 2 bases to trimming and J lost 3 bases, with 8 bases between them. CDR3 DNA sequence: TGTGCCAGCTCACCAAGAGAAAGCTACGAGCAGTACTTC. Translated, it gives CASSPRESYEQYF.

This chain uses TRBV19 with TRBJ1-2; TRBD1 might be the D (6 bases). V gave up 0 bases and J gave up 11 bases, with 13 bases separating them. CDR3 length equals 13 residues. Germline values: CDR1 LNHDA, CDR2 SQIVND (reference sequence). In nucleotides, the CDR3 is TGTGCCAGTAGTATAGAGGAAGGACAGCGATACACCTTC. It translates to CASSIEEGQRYTF.

This clone was recorded once. The chain employs TRBV28 and TRBJ2-7; a weak D match, TRBD2 (6 bases). Germline CDR1 and CDR2: MDHEN and SYDVKM. The CDR3 extends over 12 amino acids. Trimming stripped 4 bases from V and 7 bases from J, with 11 bases between. CDR3 nucleotide sequence: TGTGCCAGCAGTTCGGGAGTGAGGGAGCAGTACTTC. It codes for CASSSGVREQYF.

This clone appeared once. V is TRBV30 and J is TRBJ2-2; 9 bases line up with TRBD1. The CDR3 is 14 amino acids. Germline CDR1 and CDR2: GTSNPN and SVGIG (reference sequence). The trim removed 4 bases at V and 6 bases at J, leaving 6 bases unmatched. CDR3 loop: CAWKGQGPAGELFF. CDR3 coding DNA: TGTGCCTGGAAAGGACAGGGGCCGGCCGGGGAGCTGTTTTTT.

The CDR3 DNA follows: TGCGCCAGCAGCTTGTCAGAGGGAGTACCAGATACGCAGTATTTT. This gives the protein CASSLSEGVPDTQYF. The chain joins TRBV5-1 to TRBJ2-3; weak D call: TRBD2 (5 bases). The CDR3 has 15 amino acids. The germline V gene encodes CDR1 SGHRS and CDR2 YFSETQ. V lost 1 base, J lost 4 bases, and 13 bases lay in between.

The chain couples TRBV7-2 to TRBJ2-1; D remains ambiguous. This CDR3 is built from 13 residues. In germline, CDR1 is SGHTA, CDR2 FQGNSA. V lost 1 base, J lost 5 bases, and 6 bases lay in between. The CDR3 DNA reads as TGTGCCAGCAGCTTAGACAGAAACAATGAGCAGTTCTTC. Its protein is CASSLDRNNEQFF. Variable domain in full (rest from reference TRBV7-2 and TRBJ2-1): GAGVSQSPSNKVTEKGKDVELRCDPISGHTALYWYRQSLGQGLEFLIYFQGNSAPDKSGLPSDRFSAERTGGSVSTLTIQRTQQEDSAVYLCASSLDRNNEQFFGPGTRLTVL.

The gene calls are TRBV10-3 and TRBJ1-5, with 8 bases that match TRBD1. The CDR3 runs 15 residues. The J segment lost 5 bases and the V segment lost 3 bases, leaving 6 bases of the junction unmatched. Germline V gives CDR1 ENHRY, CDR2 SYGVKD. In DNA form, the CDR3 reads TGTGCCATCAGTGACAGGGGGCGCCTGGATCAGCCCCAGCATTTT. Protein product: CAISDRGRLDQPQHF.

This chain connects TRBV29-1 to TRBJ1-5; 10 bases are shared with TRBD1. CDR3 length equals 13 residues. Germline V CDR1 and CDR2: SQVTM, ANQGSEA. Trimming took 6 bases from V and 5 from J; bases not matched to a gene: 4. The CDR3 coding sequence is TGCAGCGTAGCGGGACAGGGGCATCAGCCCCAGCATTTT. Residues: CSVAGQGHQPQHF.

The chain recombines TRBV11-1 with TRBJ2-7; TRBD1 matches 8 bases. Germline-derived CDR1 and CDR2 are SGHAT and FQDESV (reference sequence). The ends lost 5 bases at V and 7 bases at J; junction bases unmatched: 4. The CDR3 totals 12 residues. DNA of the CDR3: TGTGCCAGCAGCATACGACAGGGGGAGCAGTACTTC. It yields the protein CASSIRQGEQYF.